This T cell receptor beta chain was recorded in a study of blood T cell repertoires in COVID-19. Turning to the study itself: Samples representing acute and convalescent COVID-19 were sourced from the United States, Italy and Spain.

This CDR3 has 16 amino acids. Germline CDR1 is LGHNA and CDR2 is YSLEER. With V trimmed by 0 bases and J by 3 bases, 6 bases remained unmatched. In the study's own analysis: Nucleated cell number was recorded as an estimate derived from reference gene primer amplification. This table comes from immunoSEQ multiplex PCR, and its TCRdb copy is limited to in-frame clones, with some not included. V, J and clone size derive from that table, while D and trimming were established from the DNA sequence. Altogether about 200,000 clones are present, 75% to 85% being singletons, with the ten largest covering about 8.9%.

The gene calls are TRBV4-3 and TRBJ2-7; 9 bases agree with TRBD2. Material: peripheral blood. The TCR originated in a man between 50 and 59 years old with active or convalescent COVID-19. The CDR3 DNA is TGCGCCAGCAGCCAAGATGCGGCGGGAGGGCGCTACGAGCAGTACTTC. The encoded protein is CASSQDAAGGRYEQYF.